This TCR beta chain was found in a study of shared clonotypes between healthy human individuals. Whole-study results and caveats: There were few donors, and this limited the genetic and exposure-history diversity represented. Clonotypes which were not shared had lower generation probabilities than clonotypes that all four donors shared.

V lost 5 bases to trimming and J lost 10 bases; unmatched junction nucleotides: 8. Germline CDR1 MNHEY, CDR2 SVGAGI. There are 15 residues in the CDR3. Naive CD4+ cells were CD45RA-selected; the remaining cells were memory. Deep-level running was used for the assay. Some clones are missing from TCRdb's copy, which holds only in-frame ones; the method was immunoSEQ multiplex PCR. The sample consists of about a million clones, approximately 80% of them appearing once. As for this clone: Its antigen is currently unknown.

The rearrangement uses TRBV6-5 and TRBJ1-4, with 12 positions matching TRBD1. Sequencing was carried out using memory CD4+ T cells from PBMCs. Subset in this sample: CD45RA-negative fraction. The source is a man between 18 and 35 years old in good health. Some clones in this sample may be carry-over from other donors' samples. The CDR3 nucleotides are TGTGCCAGCAGTCCCCGGGACAGGGGGCAGCGAAAACTGTTTTTT. This sequence encodes CASSPRDRGQRKLFF.